The source of this T cell receptor beta chain is a study of PD-L1 blockade in urothelial cancer. Germline assignment: CDR1 MDHEN and CDR2 SYDVKM. With 2 bases removed from V and 6 bases from J, the gap between germline ends came to 17 bases. The CDR3 extends over 15 amino acids. Described time point: peripheral blood 6 weeks after treatment start. Disease in patients was locally advanced or metastatic urothelial carcinoma. Profiling relied on immunoSEQ multiplex PCR, and the TCRdb table lists in-frame clones only, not all of them. The data hold about 48,000 clones, with around 86% observed a single time.

The starting material was PBMCs, obtained around atezolizumab (anti-PD-L1) treatment. This receptor was obtained from a man aged 55 to 70 with urothelial cancer. The chain couples TRBV28 to TRBJ2-7; tentative D call: TRBD2 (7 bases). CDR3 sequence (DNA): TGTGCCAGCAGTTTAGGCGGGGCGGGGGCTGCCGAGCAGTACTTC. Amino acid sequence: CASSLGGAGAAEQYF. The full variable domain, rest sourced from reference TRBV28 and TRBJ2-7, is DVKVTQSSRYLVKRTGEKVFLECVQDMDHENMFWYRQDPGLGLRLIYFSYDVKMKEKGDIPEGYSVSREKKERFSLILESASTNQTSMYLCASSLGGAGAAEQYFGPGTRLTVT.